Described below is a single TCR beta chain sequence and its context. This CDR3 is built from 15 residues. V was shortened by 6 bases and J by 6 bases, with 19 bases between the two germline ends. Germline CDR1 is WNHNN and CDR2 is SYGVQD (reference sequence). These data belong to a study of blood T cell repertoires in COVID-19. Sequencing was performed with immunoSEQ multiplex PCR; in TCRdb, only in-frame clones are kept and a portion is missing. The sample includes under 200,000 clones, more than 85% of them seen just once. The gene calls are TRBV10-1 and TRBJ2-3, with D perhaps TRBD2 (6 bases). The sample comprised peripheral blood. This sequence originates from a woman older than 75 in a cohort sampled during active or convalescent COVID-19. The CDR3 sequence: CASSAERRGSDTQYF. In nucleotides, the CDR3 is TGCGCCAGCAGCGCCGAGAGGAGGGGATCGGATACGCAGTATTTT.